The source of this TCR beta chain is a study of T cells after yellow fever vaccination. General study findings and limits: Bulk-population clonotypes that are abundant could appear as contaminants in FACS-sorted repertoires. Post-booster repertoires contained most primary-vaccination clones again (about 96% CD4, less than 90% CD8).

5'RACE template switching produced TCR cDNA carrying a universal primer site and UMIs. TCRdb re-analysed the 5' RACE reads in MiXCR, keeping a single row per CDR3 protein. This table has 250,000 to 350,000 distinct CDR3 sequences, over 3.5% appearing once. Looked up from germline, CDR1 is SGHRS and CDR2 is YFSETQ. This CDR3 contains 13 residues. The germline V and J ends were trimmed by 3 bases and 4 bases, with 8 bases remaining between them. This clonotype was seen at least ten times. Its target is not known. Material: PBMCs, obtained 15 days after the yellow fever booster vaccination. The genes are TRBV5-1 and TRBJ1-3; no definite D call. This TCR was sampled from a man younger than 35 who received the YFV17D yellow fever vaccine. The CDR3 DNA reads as TGCGCCAGCAGCTGGAGACCCGGAAACACCATATATTTT. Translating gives CASSWRPGNTIYF.